A selection of T cell receptor beta chains follows, all from one sample in a study of OX40 agonist ivuxolimab in advanced cancers. TCRdb's table, derived via immunoSEQ multiplex PCR, lists solely in-frame clones and lacks some. The data contain some 94,000 clones, approximately 95% of them singletons. The sequences come from CD4+ or CD8+ T cells sorted from blood, collected in a trial of the OX40 agonist ivuxolimab. These receptor sequences come from an adult with an advanced solid tumor such as melanoma, head and neck, liver or kidney cancer. Each CDR3 is given with its conserved first and last residue. D genes are given only for firm matches. Clone size is given for some rows only: seen once, a few or many times, or a class if the clone is expanded.

size,D,J,V,DNA,CDR3
few,NA,TRBJ2-7,TRBV5-6,TGTGCCAGCAGCTCTAGCTCCTACGAGCAGTACTTC,CASSSSSYEQYF
NA,NA,TRBJ2-3,TRBV7-3,TGTGCCAGCAGCTTAGTGGGCGGGAGCACAGATACGCAGTATTTT,CASSLVGGSTDTQYF
NA,TRBD1,TRBJ1-6,TRBV7-3,TGTGCCAGCGGCTCAACTGGGGGACAGGGAACACCCCTCCACTTT,CASGSTGGQGTPLHF
NA,NA,TRBJ2-1,TRBV28,TGTGCCAGCTCCTACAATGAGCAGTTCTTC,CASSYNEQFF
NA,TRBD2,TRBJ2-7,TRBV7-9,TGTGCCAGCATCGACTCCCGAAGGCTGGAGCGGGGGGCCTACGAGCAGTACTTC,CASIDSRRLERGAYEQYF
NA,NA,TRBJ2-7,TRBV19,TGTGCCAGTAGTGCAATGGACGACTACGAGCAGTACTTC,CASSAMDDYEQYF
NA,NA,TRBJ1-2,TRBV2,TGTGCCAGCGGTACAGGGAATGGCTACACCTTC,CASGTGNGYTF
NA,TRBD1,TRBJ2-3,TRBV7-9,TGTGCCAGCAGCTGGACAGGGGGTACAGATACGCAGTATTTT,CASSWTGGTDTQYF
NA,TRBD1,TRBJ1-4,TRBV7-3,TGTGCCAGCAGCTCTGAACTACGTGGACAGGGGTATGAAAAACTGTTTTTT,CASSSELRGQGYEKLFF
NA,NA,TRBJ2-2,TRBV5-1,TGCGCCAGCAACGACCCCGTGGGGAACACCGGGGAGCTGTTTTTT,CASNDPVGNTGELFF
NA,NA,TRBJ2-5,TRBV10-1,TGCGCCAGCAGTGAGCCCAACGCTCCGAAAGAGACCCAGTACTTC,CASSEPNAPKETQYF
NA,TRBD1,TRBJ1-5,TRBV19,TGTGCCAGTTCAGAAGGACAGGGGCATCAGCCCCAGCATTTT,CASSEGQGHQPQHF
once,NA,TRBJ2-7,TRBV28,TGTGCCAGCAGCTTTTCCTCGGACAGTTCCTACGAGCAGTACTTC,CASSFSSDSSYEQYF
NA,NA,TRBJ2-6,TRBV30,TGTGCCTGGAGTATAGGCTCTGGGGCCAACGTCCTGACTTTC,CAWSIGSGANVLTF
NA,NA,TRBJ2-5,TRBV6-1,TGTGCCAGCAGTGAAGACGGGGTAGCGGCTGTTCAAGAGACCCAGTACTTC,CASSEDGVAAVQETQYF
NA,NA,TRBJ1-1,TRBV4-1,TGCGCCAGCAGCCCGACAGAAGAGAACACTGAAGCTTTCTTT,CASSPTEENTEAFF
NA,NA,TRBJ1-1,TRBV10-2,TGCGCCAGCAGCTACAAGGAGACTGAAGCTTTCTTT,CASSYKETEAFF
NA,NA,TRBJ1-1,TRBV5-1,TGCGCCAGCAGGCAGGGGAATACTGAAGCTTTCTTT,CASRQGNTEAFF
NA,TRBD1,TRBJ2-3,TRBV5-8,TGTGCCAGCAGTTCCGGGACAGGCACAGATACGCAGTATTTT,CASSSGTGTDTQYF
once,TRBD1,TRBJ1-1,TRBV11-2,TGTGCCAGCAGCTCCCCGGGACAGAGGAACACTGAAGCTTTCTTT,CASSSPGQRNTEAFF
NA,TRBD1,TRBJ2-1,TRBV6-5,TGTGCCAGCAGTCCGCGGACAGGGGAGGTCAATGAGCAGTTCTTC,CASSPRTGEVNEQFF
NA,TRBD1,TRBJ1-1,TRBV10-3,TGTGCCATCAGGTTGACAGGGGGAGGGAACACTGAAGCTTTCTTT,CAIRLTGGGNTEAFF
NA,NA,TRBJ2-3,TRBV6-6,TGTGCCAGCAGTTATTCCGGGAGCACAGATACGCAGTATTTT,CASSYSGSTDTQYF
NA,NA,TRBJ2-1,TRBV29-1,TGCAGCGTTTTCAGGGACTACAATGAGCAGTTCTTC,CSVFRDYNEQFF
NA,TRBD2,TRBJ2-1,TRBV6-5,TGTGCCAGCGGGTATGGAAGACTAGCTTACAATGAGCAGTTCTTC,CASGYGRLAYNEQFF
NA,TRBD2,TRBJ2-7,TRBV9,TGTGCCAGCAGCTCTCTAGCGGGGGGCCTCTACGAGCAGTACTTC,CASSSLAGGLYEQYF
NA,TRBD2,TRBJ2-3,TRBV6-1,TGTGCCAGCAGTGCCGGACTAGCGGGTACTACAGATACGCAGTATTTT,CASSAGLAGTTDTQYF
NA,NA,TRBJ1-3,TRBV7-6,TGTGCCAGCAGCCCCCTGATGGAAAACACCATATATTTT,CASSPLMENTIYF